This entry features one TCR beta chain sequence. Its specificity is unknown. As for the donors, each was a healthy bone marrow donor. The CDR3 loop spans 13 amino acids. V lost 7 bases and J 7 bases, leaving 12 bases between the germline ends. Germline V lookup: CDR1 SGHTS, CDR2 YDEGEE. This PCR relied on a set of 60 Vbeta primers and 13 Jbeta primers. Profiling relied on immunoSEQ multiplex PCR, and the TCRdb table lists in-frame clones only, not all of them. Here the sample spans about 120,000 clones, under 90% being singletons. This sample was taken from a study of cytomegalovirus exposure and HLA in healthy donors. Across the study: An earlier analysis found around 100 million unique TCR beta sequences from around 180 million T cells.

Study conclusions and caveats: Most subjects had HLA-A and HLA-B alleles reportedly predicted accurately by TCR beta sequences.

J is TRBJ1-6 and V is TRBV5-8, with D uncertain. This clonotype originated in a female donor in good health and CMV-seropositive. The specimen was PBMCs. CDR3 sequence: CASLAVWNSPLHF. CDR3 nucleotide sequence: TGTGCCAGCCTCGCGGTATGGAATTCACCCCTCCACTTT.